The T cell receptor beta chain under discussion was sequenced for a study of radiotherapy plus CTLA-4 blockade in lung cancer. Findings and limits, study-wide: In blood, TCR clones derived from the tumor expanded after radiotherapy plus ipilimumab.

TCRdb's copy holds only in-frame clones and misses some; the assay was immunoSEQ multiplex PCR. The sample yields tens of thousands of clones, approximately 79% seen once. Notes on this clone: Its antigen remains unknown.

Germline CDR1 reads LGHNA; CDR2 reads YNFKEQ. Trimming removed 1 base from V and 0 bases from J, with 9 bases in between. The CDR3 consists of 16 residues. The sample consisted of peripheral blood, taken from a patient treated with radiotherapy plus ipilimumab. This clonotype was sampled from a human donor with non-small cell lung cancer who had a partial response to radiotherapy plus ipilimumab. The chain combines TRBV4-2 with TRBJ1-4; no firm D call. CDR3 protein: CASSQASVATNEKLFF. The CDR3 DNA sequence: TGTGCCAGCAGCCAAGCGTCTGTCGCAACTAATGAAAAACTGTTTTTT.